Here is one T cell receptor beta chain with its context. The data were taken from a study of blood T cell repertoires in COVID-19. Trimming removed 4 bases at V and 5 bases at J, with 11 bases between. The V gene's germline CDR1 is MNHEY and CDR2 SVGAGI. The CDR3 is 14 amino acids. Measured with immunoSEQ multiplex PCR; TCRdb has only the in-frame clones, and not every one. The sample has 130,000 to 150,000 clones, around 83% seen once; the top ten hold under 7%. Sample: PBMCs or T cells enriched from blood (not recorded which). J is TRBJ1-4 and V is TRBV6-5; D possibly corresponds to TRBD1 (5 bases). The sequence came from a woman between 50 and 59 years old who had been exposed to COVID-19. This CDR3 is CASSSGGANEKLFF. DNA of the CDR3: TGTGCCAGCAGTTCGGGAGGGGCGAATGAAAAACTGTTTTTT.